This TCR beta chain was recorded in a study of T-cell memory formation after mild COVID-19. This clonotype was observed at least ten times. Using its own MiXCR run on the 5' RACE reads, TCRdb lists one record per CDR3 protein. The sample has around 510,000 distinct CDR3 sequences, about 22% seen once. Germline CDR1 reads SEHNR; CDR2 reads FQNEAQ (reference sequence). The CDR3 runs to 13 residues. V was pared by 4 bases and J by 6 bases, with 12 bases between. This sequence originates from an adult woman who had mild COVID-19 (a few samples of this study predate the infection). Cell type and time point are not known. The sample comprised PBMCs or a T cell subset sorted from them (not recorded which). The chain has TRBV7-9 and TRBJ1-2; D is unclear. In DNA, the CDR3 is TGTGCCAGCAGCTACAGCACACGGGATGGCTACACCTTC. It translates to CASSYSTRDGYTF.